This T cell receptor (beta chain) originates from a study of blood T cell repertoires in COVID-19. Overall study: Sample material is recorded as cDNA or gDNA derived from T cells, B-cell-depleted T cells, or PBMCs.

Original handling: It was from reference gene primer amplification that nucleated cell counts were estimated. Sequencing used immunoSEQ multiplex PCR; TCRdb keeps in-frame clones, though not all of them. That table gives V, J and clone size, and the DNA gave D and trimming. The data show over 75,000 clones, roughly four fifths seen once. The J segment lost 8 bases and the V segment lost 11 bases, leaving 9 bases of the junction unmatched. This CDR3 contains 13 residues. The chain uses TRBV12-3 or TRBV12-4 and TRBJ1-6; 7 nucleotides line up with TRBD1. The TCR was taken from a man between 65 and 85 years old with acute or convalescent COVID-19. The sequenced material came from peripheral blood. The CDR3 sequence: CASREGADSPLHF. Written as DNA, the CDR3 is TGTGCCTCCCGGGAGGGGGCGGATTCACCCCTCCACTTT.